This T cell receptor (beta chain) was found in a study of early T cells in non-severe SARS-CoV-2 infection listed by TCRdb under 2021. The study in broad terms: TCR sequencing used bulk RNA from unsorted whole blood, so alpha and beta chains could not be paired. Study-wide findings and limitations: Matching against VDJdb was skewed toward anti-spike CD8 responses, likely underestimated virus-specific expansions, and missed private and CD4 specificities.

This clonotype has only a few counts. The antigen this receptor binds is unknown. No base-level quality is on record; no much larger clone is a single base apart. The library relied on 5' RACE. The sequencing machine was a NextSeq 500. To correct for sequencing error and PCR bias, the TCR library protocol tagged individual cDNA molecules with unique molecular identifiers. TCR alpha and beta chains were both sequenced, and the abundances of alpha and beta sequences in each sample were closely correlated with each other. The authors' pipeline ran thus. V gene, J gene and CDR3 annotation of TCR sequences was performed with Decombinator V4. TCRs were defined as expanded if a significant change between any two time points was detected under a Poisson model with p below 0.0001. Abundances of TCRs were expressed as counts per million after normalisation to the total number of TCRs sequenced in each sample. MAIT TCRs were defined by TRAV1-2 paired with TRAJ12, TRAJ20 or TRAJ33, and iNKT TCRs by TRAV10 paired with TRAJ18. VDJdb, accessed 1 November 2021, was searched for CMV, EBV and SARS-CoV-2 annotated TCRs, with TCRs annotated for multiple antigens excluded. TCRdb reanalyzed the raw reads on its own, using fastp at Q25 for trimming and MiXCR for clone calling, and kept in-frame beta chains. Each CDR3 protein gets just one entry, which takes the most common genes and DNA from the rows behind it. TCRdb, rather than the study authors, made the V and J calls. The table for this sample lists approximately 46,000 distinct CDR3 sequences; around 6% of them were counted only once. 9.5% to 15% of the sample is taken by the ten largest.

This was a case-control study nested in a cohort of healthcare workers in London, UK, who had nasopharyngeal swab PCR tests and blood samples taken every week. Healthcare workers were recruited during the week of the UK lockdown, between 23 and 31 March 2020, and followed weekly for up to roughly 16 weeks. Deletion took 3 bases off V and 2 bases off J, with a span of 8 bases between the germline ends. CDR1 and CDR2 (SGHRS, YFSETQ) derive from the germline V gene. Including cysteine and phenylalanine, the CDR3 has 14 amino acids. Just CDR3 DNA is preserved here, 42 bases in frame from base 1. Sequenced input: whole blood. Recombination linked TRBV5-1 to TRBJ2-2; there is no confident call for the D gene. The sequence came from an adult who was a healthcare worker with PCR-confirmed SARS-CoV-2 infection or an uninfected control (not recorded which). The CDR3 region reads CASSSLGNTGELFF. The base sequence is TGCGCCAGCAGCTCCTTAGGAAACACCGGGGAGCTGTTTTTT.